The TCR beta chain described here comes from a study of T cell changes during pregnancy in multiple sclerosis. Germline loops: CDR1 MNHNS, CDR2 SASEGT. The germline V and J ends were trimmed by 10 bases and 2 bases, with 11 bases remaining between them. The CDR3 has 13 residues. Measured with immunoSEQ multiplex PCR; TCRdb has only the in-frame clones, and not every one. The data show tens of thousands of clones, just under 90% seen once. V and J are TRBV6-1 and TRBJ1-4, with D unresolved. The sequenced sample was peripheral blood, obtained in the first trimester of pregnancy. This clonotype was obtained from a female donor in good health, enrolled as a control in a pregnancy study. This CDR3 is CATTAGTNEKLFF. DNA of the CDR3: TGTGCCACCACAGCGGGTACTAATGAAAAACTGTTTTTT.